Included here is one T cell receptor beta chain sequence, with context. TCRdb's table, derived via immunoSEQ multiplex PCR, lists solely in-frame clones and lacks some. The sample gives about 120,000 clones, approximately 89% of which show up once; 7.8% is in the top ten. This CDR3 has 12 residues. Between the trimmed V and J ends, which lost 3 bases and 10 bases, there was a span of 12 bases. This sample was included in a study of control samples from healthy donors and cancer patients. The chain employs TRBV12-3 or TRBV12-4 and TRBJ2-5, with D perhaps matching TRBD2 (5 bases). The sequenced sample was blood. This receptor was taken from a young woman in good health. The CDR3 here is CASSLTRVDQYF. CDR3 coding DNA: TGTGCCAGCAGTTTGACGAGGGTTGACCAGTACTTC.